A few counts support the clone carrying this TCR beta chain. The target antigen is unknown. The sample originates from a study of blood T cells in healthy people across ages. A minimum of 5.5 micrograms of total RNA was extracted per sample. Germline V gene sequence: CDR1 SGHAT, CDR2 FQDESV (reference sequence). This CDR3 is 15 amino acids long. V lost 5 bases and J lost 5, with 16 bases in between. Next came a second PCR, run for about 6 to 11 cycles, which used a sample-barcoded 5' primer along with a J-beta primer mix. A minimum of 3 million CDR3-containing paired-end reads was obtained for each sample. TCRdb fed the 5' RACE reads into MiXCR, producing one record per CDR3 protein. The sample records about 800,000 distinct CDR3 sequences, just under 25% being singletons. Study-level results: As age increased, TCR beta diversity per million T cells fell in a roughly linear fashion.

These same records also appear under a second study, on T cells of mothers and their children. From that second work: Over 10 million reads per mother and roughly 3 million per child were obtained.

The receptor's source is a boy under 18 in good health. The chain uses TRBV11-1 and TRBJ2-1; TRBD2 is a possible D gene (6 bases). The sequencing input was blood. The CDR3 sequence is CASSLHVADDNEQFF. The CDR3 nucleotides are TGTGCCAGCAGCCTCCACGTAGCGGACGACAATGAGCAGTTCTTC.